Listed here are 22 T cell receptor beta chains from one sample, sequenced in a study of CD8+ T cells in alopecia areata (dated by TCRdb to between 2017 and 2018). The library was produced with the immunoSEQ multiplex PCR assay. For TCR sequencing, RNA was extracted from every sample and reverse transcribed into cDNA to serve as template. Imported from immuneACCESS, the table was reduced by TCRdb to in-frame sequences with V and J called. These copies leave out some clones; in studies compared against another copy, an unresolved V gene accounts for under half, and the cause of the remainder is not known. The sample table contains around 120,000 clones; only one count was recorded for around 56% of them. The ten largest account for about 0.5% of the sample. The intended sense of this specimen's time point label: four to five weeks on oral tofacitinib. Per the publication, the treatment or condition label means: oral pan-JAK inhibitor, 5-10 mg twice daily.

Sample: CD4+ T cells sorted from blood, taken at week 4, from a patient treated with tofacitinib. All receptors derive from a human donor with alopecia areata.

In this sample, this clone turned up a few times. The chain recombines TRBV18 with TRBJ1-1; D not certain. V lost 0 bases, J lost 3 bases, and 8 bases lay in between. This CDR3 has 14 residues. CDR1 and CDR2 from the germline V gene are KGHSH and LQKENI. This chain's CDR3 is CASSPPWADTEAFF. Here the CDR3 DNA reads TGTGCCAGCTCACCACCATGGGCGGACACTGAAGCTTTCTTT.

This chain connects TRBV4-1 to TRBJ2-1, with 10 bases fitting TRBD2. The CDR3 has 17 residues. V lost 4 bases and J lost 6; bases outside the gene matches: 12. In germline, CDR1 is MGHRA, CDR2 YSYEKL. CDR3 DNA sequence: TGCGCCAGCAGCCTGAGTTTAGCGGGAGGCAACAGCAATGAGCAGTTCTTC. Translated, it gives CASSLSLAGGNSNEQFF.

This chain links TRBV14 with TRBJ2-2, with D perhaps matching TRBD1 (6 bases). The germline V gene has CDR1 SGHDN and CDR2 FVKESK. V dropped 1 base and J dropped 3 bases, with 9 bases sitting between them. The CDR3 runs 15 residues. CDR3 in amino acids: CASSQGTAYTGELFF. CDR3 sequence (DNA): TGTGCCAGCAGCCAAGGGACAGCCTACACCGGGGAGCTGTTTTTT.

The chain recombines TRBV9 with TRBJ2-2; no definite D call. CDR1 and CDR2 (germline): SGDLS, YYNGEE. The CDR3 consists of 15 residues. The V end was cut by 0 bases, the J end by 1 base, with 7 bases between. In nucleotides, the CDR3 is TGTGCCAGCAGCGTAGGGCGACAGAACACCGGGGAGCTGTTTTTT. Translating gives CASSVGRQNTGELFF.

The chain joins TRBV7-9 to TRBJ1-2; no definite D call. Trimming took off 5 bases at V and 1 base at J, with 14 bases between the two ends. CDR1 is SEHNR and CDR2 is FQNEAQ in the germline V gene (reference sequence). The CDR3 consists of 15 residues. The CDR3 reads CASSQNEGFNYGYTF. The CDR3 DNA reads TGTGCCAGCAGCCAAAACGAGGGTTTTAACTATGGCTACACCTTC. The full variable domain, completed using reference TRBV7-9 and TRBJ1-2, is DTGVSQNPRHKITKRGQNVTFRCDPISEHNRLYWYRQTLGQGPEFLTYFQNEAQLEKSRLLSDRFSAERPKGSFSTLEIQRTEQGDSAMYLCASSQNEGFNYGYTFGSGTRLTVV.

The chain is built from TRBV9 and TRBJ2-5, with TRBD1 matching over 8 bases. The V and J ends lost 2 bases and 3 bases, in that order; junction bases with no gene match: 3. The CDR3 length is 14 residues. Germline V lookup: CDR1 SGDLS, CDR2 YYNGEE. The CDR3 region has the DNA TGTGCCAGCAGCGTTGACAGGGGCGAAGAGACCCAGTACTTC. It codes for CASSVDRGEETQYF.

This clone has a handful of counts. This chain joins TRBV9 and TRBJ2-2; D gene uncertain. The germline V and J ends were trimmed by 1 base and 0 bases, with 1 base remaining between them. Looked up from germline, CDR1 is SGDLS and CDR2 is YYNGEE. The CDR3 length is 13 residues. CDR3 DNA: TGTGCCAGCAGCGTAACGAACACCGGGGAGCTGTTTTTT. This sequence encodes CASSVTNTGELFF.

The V call is TRBV9, the J call TRBJ2-3; the match to TRBD2 covers 8 bases. The CDR3 extends over 15 amino acids. V shed 2 bases and J 3 bases; nucleotides not matched to a gene: 5. The germline V gene encodes CDR1 SGDLS and CDR2 YYNGEE. The CDR3, as DNA: TGTGCCAGCAGCGTTCCGGGACTAGGAACAGATACGCAGTATTTT. Translating gives CASSVPGLGTDTQYF. Full variable domain (missing parts from reference TRBV9 and TRBJ2-3): DSGVTQTPKHLITATGQRVTLRCSPRSGDLSVYWYQQSLDQGLQFLIQYYNGEERAKGNILERFSAQQFPDLHSELNLSSLELGDSALYFCASSVPGLGTDTQYFGPGTRLTVL.

The chain is built from TRBV9 and TRBJ1-1; tentatively, D is TRBD1 (6 bases). This CDR3 has 14 amino acids. The germline gives CDR1 SGDLS, CDR2 YYNGEE. V gave up 2 bases and J gave up 4 bases, with 12 bases separating them. CDR3 amino acids: CASSVLGQSTEAFF. The DNA of the CDR3 is TGTGCCAGCAGCGTTCTAGGACAGAGCACTGAAGCTTTCTTT.

The chain recombines TRBV5-4 with TRBJ2-5; D not certain. V was shortened by 0 bases and J by 5 bases, with 8 bases between the two germline ends. The CDR3 totals 13 residues. Germline values: CDR1 SGHNT, CDR2 YYREEE (reference sequence). CDR3 sequence reads: CASSLDRKETQYF. The CDR3 bases are TGTGCCAGCAGCTTGGATAGGAAGGAGACCCAGTACTTC.

The V and J genes are TRBV29-1 and TRBJ1-4; D is ambiguous. Deletions cut 5 bases from V and 0 bases from J, with 7 bases between. Germline CDR1 reads SQVTM; CDR2 reads ANQGSEA. This CDR3 region has 13 residues. The CDR3: CSVREATNEKLFF. CDR3 DNA sequence: TGCAGCGTTCGAGAGGCAACTAATGAAAAACTGTTTTTT.

This clone was detected only a few times. V is TRBV7-8 and J is TRBJ2-3, with 7 positions matching TRBD2. The CDR3 is 14 amino acids. The V gene's germline CDR1 is SGHVS and CDR2 FQNEAQ. The chain's CDR3 is CCSASGTSTDTQYF. In nucleotides, the CDR3 is TGTTGCTCCGCTAGCGGAACTAGCACAGATACGCAGTATTTT.

The table lists this clone with a few counts. The J gene is TRBJ1-6, the V gene TRBV7-8; D possibly corresponds to TRBD1 (6 bases). V was pared by 3 bases and J by 1 base, with 13 bases between. CDR3 length: 17 amino acids. Germline assignment: CDR1 SGHVS and CDR2 FQNEAQ. Here the CDR3 DNA reads TGTGCCAGCAGCTTCCCGGGGGCTATGTCCTATAATTCACCCCTCCACTTT. Translating gives CASSFPGAMSYNSPLHF.

This chain connects TRBV5-1 to TRBJ1-5, with D tentatively TRBD1 (5 bases). Looked up from germline, CDR1 is SGHRS and CDR2 is YFSETQ. This CDR3 has 14 residues. V shed 0 bases and J shed 1 base, with 5 bases lying between them. This CDR3 is CASSLEGSNQPQHF. The CDR3 DNA is TGCGCCAGCAGCTTGGAGGGGAGCAATCAGCCCCAGCATTTT.

CDR3 sequence reads: CSVAWGRNQPQHF. The CDR3 DNA is TGCAGCGTTGCATGGGGGCGGAATCAGCCCCAGCATTTT. The rearrangement links TRBV29-1 to TRBJ1-5; TRBD1 might be the D (6 bases). The CDR3 extends over 13 amino acids. The V gene lost 4 bases and the J gene lost 4 bases, with 11 bases spanning the gap. Per germline, CDR1 SQVTM and CDR2 ANQGSEA.

The chain uses TRBV7-8 and TRBJ1-1; 11 nucleotides align to TRBD1. CDR1 is SGHVS and CDR2 is FQNEAQ in the germline V gene. Unmatched junction bases numbered 11, after V lost 5 bases and J lost 6 bases. CDR3 length: 16 residues. CDR3 nucleotide sequence: TGTGCCAGCAGCCTGCAGGGACAGGGGGTTAGGTCTGAAGCTTTCTTT. Its translation is CASSLQGQGVRSEAFF. The entire variable domain, with the rest obtained from reference TRBV7-8 and TRBJ1-1, is as follows: GAGVSQSPRYKVAKRGQDVALRCDPISGHVSLFWYQQALGQGPEFLTYFQNEAQLDKSGLPSDRFFAERPEGSVSTLKIQRTQQEDSAVYLCASSLQGQGVRSEAFFGQGTRLTVV.

This rearrangement joins TRBV5-5 to TRBJ2-1, with D uncertain. Germline CDR1 SGHKS, CDR2 YYEKEE (reference sequence). The V end was cut by 0 bases, the J end by 9 bases, with 4 bases between. The CDR3 loop spans 11 amino acids. The CDR3 bases are TGTGCCAGCAGCTTGGTCAGTGAGCAGTTCTTC. This encodes CASSLVSEQFF.

This clone was found once. V usage is TRBV30 and J usage is TRBJ1-5; the D is unclear. The CDR3 sequence is 14 residues long. The germline gives CDR1 GTSNPN, CDR2 SVGIG (reference sequence). V was clipped by 0 bases and J by 1 base, with 7 bases between them. The CDR3 protein is CAWSVIDSNQPQHF. DNA of the CDR3: TGTGCCTGGAGTGTGATCGACAGCAATCAGCCCCAGCATTTT.

This clone was counted a few times. The rearrangement uses TRBV7-8 and TRBJ2-7; TRBD1 might be the D (5 bases). Trimming pared 0 bases from V and 2 bases from J, leaving 8 bases between. CDR1 is SGHVS, CDR2 FQNEAQ, per germline. This CDR3 is 14 amino acids long. CDR3 in DNA: TGTGCCAGCAGCTTAGCTGACAGACCCTACGAGCAGTACTTC. Amino acids: CASSLADRPYEQYF.

There are a few counts of this clone. The V gene is TRBV30, the J gene TRBJ2-2; 7 nucleotides agree with TRBD1. In germline, CDR1 is GTSNPN, CDR2 SVGIG (reference sequence). This CDR3 contains 13 residues. Trimming cost V 3 bases and J 5 bases; bases outside gene matches: 3. The CDR3 loop is CAWRRQGTGELFF. The DNA of the CDR3 is TGTGCCTGGAGGAGACAGGGAACCGGGGAGCTGTTTTTT.

J is TRBJ2-7 and V is TRBV12-5, with no clear D. The V gene lost 5 bases and the J gene lost 3 bases, with 11 bases spanning the gap. The CDR3 extends over 13 amino acids. Germline-derived CDR1 and CDR2 are LGHNT and FRNRAP. This chain's CDR3 is CASGTGLYYEQYF. CDR3 sequence (DNA): TGTGCTAGTGGTACGGGCCTCTACTACGAGCAGTACTTC.

The chain recombines TRBV5-1 with TRBJ2-5; D is possibly TRBD1 or TRBD2 (5 bases each). The tail of the sequence fits TRBJ2-7 better, so the J call may be wrong. The CDR3 is made up of 15 amino acids. Germline V gives CDR1 SGHRS, CDR2 YFSETQ. CDR3 residues: CASSLADSRGSEQYF. CDR3 in DNA: TGCGCCAGCAGCTTGGCCGACAGCCGAGGGTCCGAGCAGTACTTC.